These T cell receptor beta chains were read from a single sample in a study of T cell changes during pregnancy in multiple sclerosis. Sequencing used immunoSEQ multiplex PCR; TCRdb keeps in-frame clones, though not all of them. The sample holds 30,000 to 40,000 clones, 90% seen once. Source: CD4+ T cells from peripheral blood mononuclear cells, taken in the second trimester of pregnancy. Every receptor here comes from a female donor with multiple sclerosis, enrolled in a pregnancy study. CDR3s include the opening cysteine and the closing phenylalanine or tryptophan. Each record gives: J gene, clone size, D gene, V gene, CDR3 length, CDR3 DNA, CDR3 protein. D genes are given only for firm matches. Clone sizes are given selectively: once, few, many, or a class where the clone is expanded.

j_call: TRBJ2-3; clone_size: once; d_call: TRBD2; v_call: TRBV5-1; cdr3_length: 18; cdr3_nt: TGCGCCAGCAGCTGGGGGATTCGGGGGAGCGGGAGAACAGATACGCAGTATTTT; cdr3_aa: CASSWGIRGSGRTDTQYF
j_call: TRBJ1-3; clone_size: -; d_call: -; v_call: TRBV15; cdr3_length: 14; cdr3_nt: TGTGCCACCTTCGCGGGGGGATTTGGAAACACCATATATTTT; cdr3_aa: CATFAGGFGNTIYF
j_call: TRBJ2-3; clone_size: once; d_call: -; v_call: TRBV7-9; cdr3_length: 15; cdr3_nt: TGTGCCAGCAGCCCATGGGGCGGGACCACAGATACGCAGTATTTT; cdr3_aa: CASSPWGGTTDTQYF
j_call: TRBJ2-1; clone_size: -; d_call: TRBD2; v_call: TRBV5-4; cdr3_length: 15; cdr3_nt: TGTGCCAGCAGTGGGTGGGCTAGCGGGAGCAATGAGCAGTTCTTC; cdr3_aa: CASSGWASGSNEQFF
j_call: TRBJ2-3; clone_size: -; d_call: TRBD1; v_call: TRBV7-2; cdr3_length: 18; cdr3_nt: TGTGCCAGCAGCTTAAGGGGATCGAAGACAGGGCGGCCAGATACGCAGTATTTT; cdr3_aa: CASSLRGSKTGRPDTQYF
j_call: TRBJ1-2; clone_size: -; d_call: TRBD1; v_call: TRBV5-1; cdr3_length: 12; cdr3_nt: TGCGCCAGCAGCTTGGGGACAGGGGGCTACACCTTC; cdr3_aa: CASSLGTGGYTF
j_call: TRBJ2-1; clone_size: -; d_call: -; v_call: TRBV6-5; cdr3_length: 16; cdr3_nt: TGTGCCAGCAGTTACTCGACAGGCCTCTCCTACAATGAGCAGTTCTTC; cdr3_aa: CASSYSTGLSYNEQFF
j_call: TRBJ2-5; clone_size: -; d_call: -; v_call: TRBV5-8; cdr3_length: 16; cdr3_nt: TGTGCCAGCAGGCCTAGGACAGCTTTCCTTTCAGAGACCCAGTACTTC; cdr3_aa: CASRPRTAFLSETQYF
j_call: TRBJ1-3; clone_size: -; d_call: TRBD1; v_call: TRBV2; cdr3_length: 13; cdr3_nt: TGTGCCAGCACGGGACAGCTCGGAAACACCATATATTTT; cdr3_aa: CASTGQLGNTIYF
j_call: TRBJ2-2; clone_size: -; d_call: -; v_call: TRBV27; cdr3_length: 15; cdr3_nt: TGTGCCAGCAGTTTAACAAGACTAGTCACCGGGGAGCTGTTTTTT; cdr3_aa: CASSLTRLVTGELFF
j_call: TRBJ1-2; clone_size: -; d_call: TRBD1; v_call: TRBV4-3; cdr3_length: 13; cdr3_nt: TGCGCCAGCAGCCGAGAAATAAGGGGGCGCGCGACCTTC; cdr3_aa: CASSREIRGRATF
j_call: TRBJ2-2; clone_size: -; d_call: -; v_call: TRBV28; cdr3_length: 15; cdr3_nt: TGTGCCAGCAGCGCAGGGTTCCCGGGCACCGGGGAGCTGTTTTTT; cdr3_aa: CASSAGFPGTGELFF
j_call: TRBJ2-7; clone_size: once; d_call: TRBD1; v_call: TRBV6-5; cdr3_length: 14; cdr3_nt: TGTGCCAGCAGTTACGCCAAGGGACAGGGGGCTGTGTACTTC; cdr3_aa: CASSYAKGQGAVYF
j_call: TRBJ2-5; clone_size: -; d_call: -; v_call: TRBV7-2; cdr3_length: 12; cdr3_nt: TGTGCCAGCAGCTCGAGTAAGCAGACCCAGTACTTC; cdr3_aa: CASSSSKQTQYF
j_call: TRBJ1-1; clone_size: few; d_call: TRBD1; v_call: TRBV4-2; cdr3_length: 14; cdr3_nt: TGTGCCAGCAGCCAAGGGACAGGGTACACTGAAGCTTTCTTT; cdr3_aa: CASSQGTGYTEAFF
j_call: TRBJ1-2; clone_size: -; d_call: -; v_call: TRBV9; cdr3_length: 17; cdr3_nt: TGTGCCAGCAGCGTAGCTCCTCGCGTACTTGCTAACTATGGCTACACCTTC; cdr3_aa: CASSVAPRVLANYGYTF
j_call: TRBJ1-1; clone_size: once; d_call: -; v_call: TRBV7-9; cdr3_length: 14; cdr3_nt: TGTGCCAGCAGCTTACAGGCGGGAAACACTGAAGCTTTCTTT; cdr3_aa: CASSLQAGNTEAFF
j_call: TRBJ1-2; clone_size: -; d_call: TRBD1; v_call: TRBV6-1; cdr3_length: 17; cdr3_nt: TGTGCCAGCAGTAAAGGGACAGGGTCCCGTCAACCTTATGGCTACACCTTC; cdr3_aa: CASSKGTGSRQPYGYTF
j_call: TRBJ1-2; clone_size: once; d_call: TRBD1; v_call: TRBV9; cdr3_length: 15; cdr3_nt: TGTGCCAGCAGCGCAGCCGGGACAGCTAACTATGGCTACACCTTC; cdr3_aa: CASSAAGTANYGYTF
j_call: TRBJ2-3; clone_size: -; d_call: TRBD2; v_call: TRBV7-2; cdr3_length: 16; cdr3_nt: TGTGCCAGCAGCTTAACTAGCGGTGCTAGCACAGATACGCAGTATTTT; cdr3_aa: CASSLTSGASTDTQYF
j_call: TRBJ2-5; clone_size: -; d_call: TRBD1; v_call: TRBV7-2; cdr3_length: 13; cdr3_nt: TGTGCCAGCAGCGTACAGGGGGCTAAGACCCAGTACTTC; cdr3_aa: CASSVQGAKTQYF
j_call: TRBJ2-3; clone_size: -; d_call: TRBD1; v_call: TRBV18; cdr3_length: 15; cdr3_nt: TGTGCCAGCTCAAGTACAGGGGGGATGGCAGATACGCAGTATTTT; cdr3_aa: CASSSTGGMADTQYF
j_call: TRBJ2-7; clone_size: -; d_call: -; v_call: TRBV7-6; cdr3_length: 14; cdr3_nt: TGTGCCAGCAGCTTAATAGACAGCACCTACGAGCAGTACTTC; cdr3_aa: CASSLIDSTYEQYF
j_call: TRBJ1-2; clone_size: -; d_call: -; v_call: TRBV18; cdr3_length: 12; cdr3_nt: TGTGCCAGCTCACCAGAGGTCGGTGGCTACACCTTC; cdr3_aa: CASSPEVGGYTF
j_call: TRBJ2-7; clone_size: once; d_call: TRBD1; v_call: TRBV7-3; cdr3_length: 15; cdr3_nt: TGTGCCAGCAGCCAAGGACAGGGGCTAAGGGACGAGCAGTACTTC; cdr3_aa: CASSQGQGLRDEQYF
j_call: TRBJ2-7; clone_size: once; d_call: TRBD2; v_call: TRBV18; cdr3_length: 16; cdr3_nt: TGTGCCAGCTCACCCACACTAGCGGGAGTCCCCTACGAGCAGTACTTC; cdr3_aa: CASSPTLAGVPYEQYF
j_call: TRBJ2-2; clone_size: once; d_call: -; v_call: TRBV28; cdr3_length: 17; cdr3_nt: TGTGCCAGCAGTTTATTCGCGAGAGTGGCGAACACCGGGGAGCTGTTTTTT; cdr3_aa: CASSLFARVANTGELFF
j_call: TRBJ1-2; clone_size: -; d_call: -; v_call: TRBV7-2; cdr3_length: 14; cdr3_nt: TGTGCCAGCAGCCAGACCAGTGTAGCTTATGGCTACACCTTC; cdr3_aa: CASSQTSVAYGYTF
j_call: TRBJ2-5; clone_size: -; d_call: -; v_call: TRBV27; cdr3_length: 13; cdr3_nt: TGTGCCAGCAGTGCGAAACGGGGAGAGACCCAGTACTTC; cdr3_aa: CASSAKRGETQYF
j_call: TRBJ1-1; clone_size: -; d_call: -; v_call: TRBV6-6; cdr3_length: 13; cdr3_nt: TGTGCCAGCAGGGGGGGGATGAACACTGAAGCTTTCTTT; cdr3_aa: CASRGGMNTEAFF
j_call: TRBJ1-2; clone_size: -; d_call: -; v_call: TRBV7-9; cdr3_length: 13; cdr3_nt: TGTGCCAGCAGCCTTCCCCCCTCAGTCGGCTACACCTTC; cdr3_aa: CASSLPPSVGYTF
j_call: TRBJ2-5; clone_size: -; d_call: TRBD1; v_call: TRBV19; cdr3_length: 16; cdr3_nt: TGTGCCAGTAGGAGGGGGACAGCCGTTCGGGAAGAGACCCAGTACTTC; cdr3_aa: CASRRGTAVREETQYF
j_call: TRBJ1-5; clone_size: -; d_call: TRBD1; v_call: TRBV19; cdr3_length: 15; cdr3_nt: TGTGCCAGTAGTGCCCGGACAGGGGGCAATCAGCCCCAGCATTTT; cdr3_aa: CASSARTGGNQPQHF
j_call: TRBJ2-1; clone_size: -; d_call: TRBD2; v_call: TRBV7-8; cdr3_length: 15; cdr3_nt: TGTGCCAGCAGCCCGGGACGGGGGGTCTACAATGAGCAGTTCTTC; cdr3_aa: CASSPGRGVYNEQFF
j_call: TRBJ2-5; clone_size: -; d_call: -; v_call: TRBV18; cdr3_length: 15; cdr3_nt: TGTGCCAGCTCACCAAGCCTAGCGAATCAAGAGACCCAGTACTTC; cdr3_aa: CASSPSLANQETQYF